The 5 T cell receptor beta chains given below trace back to one sample, sequenced in a study of T cell responses to AZD1222 COVID-19 vaccine. Sequenced by immunoSEQ multiplex PCR; TCRdb stores in-frame clones only, minus some. The table lists roughly 150,000 clones, approximately 88% of them singletons, with approximately 0.97% in the top ten. The sequences come from peripheral blood, collected 28 days after the second AZD1222 dose. The receptors stem from an adult who received the AZD1222 COVID-19 vaccine.

CDR3 DNA sequence: TGTGCCAGCAGATATGGACTAGCGGGGGGTATAAATGAGCAGTTCTTC. This encodes CASRYGLAGGINEQFF. The chain uses TRBV7-2 and TRBJ2-1; 14 bases match TRBD2. With 6 bases clipped from V and 7 bases from J, the junction kept 8 bases outside the gene matches. The CDR3 is 16 amino acids. Germline assignment: CDR1 SGHTA and CDR2 FQGNSA.

The chain uses TRBV3-1 (or the pseudogene TRBV3-2) and TRBJ1-2; no firm D call. Trimming took 1 base from V and 4 from J, leaving 7 bases between them. The CDR3 runs 13 residues. The germline V gene encodes CDR1 LGHDT and CDR2 YNNKEL (reference sequence). CDR3 loop: CASSQGEPYGYTF. The DNA for the CDR3 is TGTGCCAGCAGCCAAGGGGAGCCCTATGGCTACACCTTC.

This clone was picked up one time. The rearrangement links TRBV27 to TRBJ2-7; a weak D match, TRBD1 (5 bases). The CDR3 contains 13 residues. Germline V gene sequence: CDR1 MNHEY, CDR2 SMNVEV (reference sequence). V was cut by 1 base and J by 2 bases, with 6 bases left in between. CDR3: CASSLWGPYEQYF. The CDR3 coding sequence is TGTGCCAGCAGTTTATGGGGCCCCTACGAGCAGTACTTC.

The chain is built from TRBV15 and TRBJ2-1; perhaps D is TRBD1 or TRBD2 (6 bases each). The CDR3 contains 16 residues. Per the germline V gene, CDR1 is LNHNV and CDR2 is YYDKDF (reference sequence). Trimming shortened V by 0 bases and J by 8 bases, and 17 bases separated the two germline ends. DNA of the CDR3: TGTGCCACCAGCAGAGATAGGAGGGGGAGCTTGGATGAGCAGTTCTTC. Its translation: CATSRDRRGSLDEQFF.

This CDR3 is CASVRGGTGELFF. The CDR3, as DNA: TGTGCCAGCGTTAGGGGGGGGACCGGGGAGCTGTTTTTT. The chain joins TRBV12-3 or TRBV12-4 to TRBJ2-2; a possible D gene is TRBD2 (7 bases). The CDR3 is 13 residues long. V lost 8 bases and J lost 5, with 12 bases in between.